These 23 T cell receptor beta chains were all obtained from the same sample, sequenced in a study of blood T cells in healthy people across ages. Through a sample-barcoded 5' primer and a J-beta primer mix, a second PCR was run for roughly 6 to 11 cycles. From the 5' RACE reads, TCRdb called clonotypes with MiXCR, one entry per CDR3 protein. The sample has approximately 1,700,000 distinct CDR3 sequences; more than 35% are singletons. Sequencing input: blood. The source of these receptors is a human donor in good health.

This clonotype showed up just a few times. The rearrangement uses TRBV20-1 and TRBJ1-2; D is undetermined. This CDR3 has 12 residues. Trimming removed 5 bases at V and 7 bases at J, with 14 bases between. CDR1 and CDR2 from the germline V gene are DFQATT and SNEGSKA (reference sequence). The CDR3 here is CSAHSQPLGYTF. The CDR3, as DNA: TGCAGTGCTCATAGTCAGCCACTTGGCTACACCTTC.

In DNA form, the CDR3 reads TGTGCCAGCAGTGACCGTGACCAAGAGACCCAGTACTTC. Protein product: CASSDRDQETQYF. The V gene is TRBV2, the J gene TRBJ2-5; D unclear. The V gene's germline CDR1 is SNHLY and CDR2 FYNNEI. There are 13 residues in the CDR3. Trimming left V 3 bases short and J 0 bases short, with 5 bases between.

J is TRBJ1-2 and V is TRBV5-5; D ambiguous. The V end was cut by 4 bases, the J end by 3 bases, with 13 bases between. CDR1 is SGHKS and CDR2 is YYEKEE in the germline V gene (reference sequence). The CDR3 extends over 14 amino acids. The CDR3, as DNA: TGTGCCAGCAGCCCGACTTGGACGGACTATGGCTACACCTTC. Protein: CASSPTWTDYGYTF.

The rearrangement joins TRBV7-9 to TRBJ1-2; no clear D. The CDR3 sequence is 15 residues long. V dropped 3 bases and J dropped 5 bases, with 16 bases sitting between them. The germline gives CDR1 SEHNR, CDR2 FQNEAQ (reference sequence). CDR3 sequence (DNA): TGTGCCAGCAGCTTCACGGGAACTACCCGGTATGGCTACACCTTC. Its protein is CASSFTGTTRYGYTF.

This clonotype was counted only a few times. This sequence joins TRBV20-1 and TRBJ2-5; D remains ambiguous. The length of the CDR3 is 14 residues. Germline V gene sequence: CDR1 DFQATT, CDR2 SNEGSKA (reference sequence). The V and J ends lost 2 bases and 5 bases respectively, with 15 bases between them. CDR3 nucleotides: TGCAGTGCTAGATGGCGTCAGTCTTGGGAGACCCAGTACTTC. It translates to CSARWRQSWETQYF.

This chain uses TRBV7-2 with TRBJ2-7; D may be TRBD2 (6 bases). Per the germline V gene, CDR1 is SGHTA and CDR2 is FQGNSA. Trimming left V 2 bases short and J 1 base short, with 12 bases between. The CDR3 is 15 residues long. The CDR3 sequence is CASSLLGLASYEQYF. DNA of the CDR3: TGTGCCAGCAGCTTATTGGGACTCGCGTCCTACGAGCAGTACTTC.

This chain connects TRBV7-8 to TRBJ2-7; 8 positions match TRBD1. The CDR3 totals 15 residues. The trim removed 6 bases at V and 4 bases at J, leaving 11 bases unmatched. CDR1 is SGHVS, CDR2 FQNEAQ, per germline. The CDR3 region is CASRPLRTGSYEQYF. The CDR3 nucleotides are TGTGCCAGCAGGCCACTACGGACAGGGAGTTACGAGCAGTACTTC.

V gene TRBV25-1 combines with J gene TRBJ1-1, with D possibly being TRBD1 (5 bases). V lost 2 bases and J lost 1, with 14 bases in between. The CDR3 is 16 amino acids. Germline-derived CDR1 and CDR2 are MGHDK and SYGVNS. The CDR3 sequence is CASSELLGGANTEAFF. In nucleotides, the CDR3 is TGTGCCAGCAGTGAACTTCTAGGAGGGGCGAACACTGAAGCTTTCTTT.

This clonotype was seen a few times. This rearrangement joins TRBV7-2 to TRBJ2-1; D is perhaps TRBD1 (5 bases). From germline, CDR1 is SGHTA and CDR2 FQGNSA. The ends were cut back, 5 bases at V and 6 bases at J, with 20 bases in the middle. The CDR3 loop spans 16 amino acids. CDR3 DNA sequence: TGTGCCAGCAGCCTAGGGGAAGGGGCACCTGGCAATGAGCAGTTCTTC. It codes for CASSLGEGAPGNEQFF.

The chain combines TRBV6-6 with TRBJ2-4; 9 bases agree with TRBD1. The J call may be wrong; the DNA end is better matched by TRBJ2-7. The CDR3 is 15 residues long. The germline CDR1 and CDR2 sequences are MNHNY and SVGAGI (reference sequence). The CDR3: CASSYGTGIIDEQYF. In DNA form, the CDR3 reads TGTGCCAGCAGTTACGGGACAGGGATCATCGACGAGCAGTACTTC.

The rearrangement uses TRBV3-1 and TRBJ2-1, with TRBD1 matching 8 bases. CDR1 LGHDT and CDR2 YNNKEL come from the germline V gene (reference sequence). The CDR3 covers 15 residues. Unmatched junction bases numbered 13, after V lost 7 bases and J lost 8 bases. CDR3 DNA: TGTGCCAGCACCACGGGGGACAGGATTTTCGATGAGCAGTTCTTC. Residues: CASTTGDRIFDEQFF.

CDR3 amino acids: CSALNPSGAYNEQFF. The CDR3 coding sequence is TGCAGTGCGCTCAACCCTAGCGGGGCGTACAATGAGCAGTTCTTC. The gene calls are TRBV20-1 and TRBJ2-1, with TRBD2 matching over 9 bases. The CDR3 is made up of 15 amino acids. The germline CDR1 and CDR2 sequences are DFQATT and SNEGSKA (reference sequence). V lost 6 bases and J lost 4; bases outside the gene matches: 10.

V and J are TRBV10-3 and TRBJ2-3; 8 nucleotides line up with TRBD2. Trimming removed 2 bases from V and 6 bases from J; junction bases left unmatched: 7. Germline V gene sequence: CDR1 ENHRY, CDR2 SYGVKD. The CDR3 extends over 15 amino acids. The CDR3 DNA follows: TGTGCCATCAGTGAGATTAGCGGGGTGCCCGATACGCAGTATTTT. It translates to CAISEISGVPDTQYF.

This clonotype is a singleton in its sample. This rearrangement joins TRBV5-1 to TRBJ1-4; TRBD1 matches at 7 bases. The CDR3 totals 14 residues. The germline V gene encodes CDR1 SGHRS and CDR2 YFSETQ. The ends lost 4 bases at V and 5 bases at J; junction bases unmatched: 5. The CDR3 loop reads CASSADRVNEKLFF. The CDR3 nucleotides read TGCGCCAGCAGCGCCGACAGGGTAAATGAAAAACTGTTTTTT.

The V and J genes are TRBV24-1 and TRBJ2-3, with D maybe TRBD2 (5 bases). Trimming took 4 bases from V and 4 from J, leaving 8 bases between them. The V gene's germline CDR1 is KGHDR and CDR2 SFDVKD. This CDR3 is 13 amino acids long. CDR3 bases: TGTGCCACCAGTGACCCGGGGTCAGATACGCAGTATTTT. This sequence encodes CATSDPGSDTQYF.

This clonotype was counted only a few times. The V call is TRBV12-3 or TRBV12-4, the J call TRBJ2-6; 12 bases agree with TRBD1. CDR3 length: 18 residues. The trim removed 5 bases at V and 2 bases at J, leaving 7 bases unmatched. CDR3 DNA: TGTGCCAGCAGTCCTAGGGGGACAGGGGGCGCTGGGGCCAACGTCCTGACTTTC. This codes for CASSPRGTGGAGANVLTF.

The chain uses TRBV4-2 and TRBJ2-1; perhaps TRBD2 as D (5 bases). This CDR3 region has 17 residues. V lost 1 base and J 3 bases, leaving 16 bases between the germline ends. The germline CDR1 and CDR2 sequences are LGHNA and YNFKEQ. CDR3 bases: TGTGCCAGCAGCCAAGTGGTTTCGGGGAAATTCTACAATGAGCAGTTCTTC. This sequence encodes CASSQVVSGKFYNEQFF.

This chain links TRBV11-2 with TRBJ2-1; D call uncertain. The CDR3 sequence is 13 residues long. The germline gives CDR1 SGHAT, CDR2 FQNNGV. The V end was cut by 4 bases, the J end by 8 bases, with 12 bases between. The CDR3 loop reads CASSSEIIHEQFF. Written as DNA, the CDR3 is TGTGCCAGCAGCTCAGAAATAATCCATGAGCAGTTCTTC.

The rearrangement links TRBV20-1 to TRBJ1-2, with D maybe TRBD1 (5 bases). The CDR3 spans 11 residues. Looked up from germline, CDR1 is DFQATT and CDR2 is SNEGSKA (reference sequence). V was cut by 7 bases and J by 9 bases, with 15 bases left in between. The CDR3 DNA reads TGCAGTGTTAGTCTAGGGGAAAGCTACACCTTC. As protein: CSVSLGESYTF.

The chain's CDR3 is CASTDSHRAKPYTF. The DNA for the CDR3 is TGTGCCAGCACCGATTCGCACCGGGCGAAACCCTACACCTTC. The chain recombines TRBV7-2 with TRBJ1-2; D not certain. This CDR3 contains 14 residues. Germline values: CDR1 SGHTA, CDR2 FQGNSA. Trimming took 7 bases from V and 10 from J, leaving 22 bases between them. Full variable domain (outside the CDR3, taken from reference TRBV7-2 and TRBJ1-2): GAGVSQSPSNKVTEKGKDVELRCDPISGHTALYWYRQSLGQGLEFLIYFQGNSAPDKSGLPSDRFSAERTGGSVSTLTIQRTQQEDSAVYLCASTDSHRAKPYTFGSGTRLTVV.

The genes are TRBV20-1 and TRBJ2-2; 7 positions agree with TRBD2. CDR1 is DFQATT and CDR2 is SNEGSKA in the germline V gene (reference sequence). Germline trimming cut 1 base from V and 5 bases from J; bases unmatched to any gene: 10. The CDR3 runs to 16 residues. CDR3 loop: CSARGGRELATGELFF. CDR3 bases: TGCAGTGCTAGAGGCGGCCGGGAACTAGCGACCGGGGAGCTGTTTTTT.

Written as DNA, the CDR3 is TGTGCCAGCAGTTTGATACGGTCCGAGAGAGAGCAGTACTTC. Its translation is CASSLIRSEREQYF. This chain uses TRBV28 with TRBJ2-5; D is unclear. Germline values: CDR1 MDHEN, CDR2 SYDVKM. V gave up 3 bases and J gave up 11 bases, with 19 bases separating them. The CDR3 spans 14 residues.

The chain has TRBV2 and TRBJ2-5; D unclear. The germline V gene encodes CDR1 SNHLY and CDR2 FYNNEI. The CDR3 is 15 amino acids. V shed 3 bases and J shed 1 base, with 12 bases lying between them. Here the CDR3 reads CASSEWRNPQETQYF. As DNA, the CDR3 is TGTGCCAGCAGTGAGTGGCGGAACCCCCAAGAGACCCAGTACTTC.